The rows below give T cell receptor beta chains drawn from one sample of a study of cytomegalovirus exposure and HLA in healthy donors. The protocol was immunoSEQ multiplex PCR, while the TCRdb copy is restricted to in-frame clones and leaves out a portion. The sample carries roughly 63,000 clones, approximately 75% recorded once. Sequenced material: PBMCs. The receptors derive from a man aged 50 to 60 in good health and CMV-seropositive. The CDR3 runs from the conserved cysteine through the conserved F or W. The D gene is left open where the match is weak. Size tells how often a clone was seen (once, few, many) or the class of an expanded clone, and some rows leave it out.

V gene	clone size	J gene	D gene	CDR3 DNA	CDR3 protein
TRBV21-1	.	TRBJ1-1	.	TGTGCCAGCAGGGATAAGGGACAGGGGGGAGGGAACACTGAAGCTTTCTTT	CASRDKGQGGGNTEAFF
TRBV11-2	few	TRBJ2-3	TRBD2	TGTGCCAGCAGCTTACTGCCTAGCGGGAGTTGGGATACGCAGTATTTT	CASSLLPSGSWDTQYF
TRBV5-1	.	TRBJ2-6	.	TGCGCCAGCAGCTTGGCCGCAGGGGATGAGTCTGGGGCCAACGTCCTGACTTTC	CASSLAAGDESGANVLTF
TRBV7-2	.	TRBJ1-6	.	TGTGCCAGCAGCCCCCCCGGACAGTTAACCTCACCCCTCCACTTT	CASSPPGQLTSPLHF
TRBV18	.	TRBJ1-6	TRBD1	TGTGCCAGCTCACCTCCGGGACAGGGTCTGGCACCCCTCCACTTT	CASSPPGQGLAPLHF
TRBV9	.	TRBJ2-5	.	TGTGCCAGCAGTGCAGGAGGGAGCGGTTGGGGAGACCAAGAGACCCAGTACTTC	CASSAGGSGWGDQETQYF
TRBV27	.	TRBJ2-2	.	TGTGCCAGCACCCCTAACGCGAACACCGGGGAGCTGTTTTTT	CASTPNANTGELFF
TRBV2	.	TRBJ1-5	.	TGTGCCAGCAGTGACCGGGGAGGCAATCAGCCCCAGCATTTT	CASSDRGGNQPQHF
TRBV10-1	.	TRBJ2-5	TRBD2	TGCGCCAGCAGTTCGAGGACTAGCGGGGAACAAGAGACCCAGTACTTC	CASSSRTSGEQETQYF
TRBV5-1	.	TRBJ2-1	TRBD2	TGCGCCAGCAGCCCCGTCGGGGGGGTTAATGAGCAGTTCTTC	CASSPVGGVNEQFF
TRBV29-1	.	TRBJ1-2	.	TGCAGCGTCTACAGGGAGGGGAACTATGGCTACACCTTC	CSVYREGNYGYTF
TRBV5-6	.	TRBJ2-6	.	TGTGCCAGCAGCTTGGTCACCAGGGTGGCAGAGGCCAACGTCCTGACTTTC	CASSLVTRVAEANVLTF
TRBV5-5	.	TRBJ1-1	.	TGTGCCAGCAGCCGAGGAGAGTGGGACACTGAAGCTTTCTTT	CASSRGEWDTEAFF
TRBV13	once	TRBJ2-5	TRBD2	TGTGCCAGCCGAGGTAGCGGGGGCGATCAAGAGACCCAGTACTTC	CASRGSGGDQETQYF
TRBV20-1	once	TRBJ2-7	TRBD2	TGCAGTGCTAGCGGGGGGTTCGAGCAGTACTTC	CSASGGFEQYF
TRBV5-4	.	TRBJ2-3	.	TGTGCCAGCAGCTTGGGGCAGGGAAGGACAGATACGCAGTATTTT	CASSLGQGRTDTQYF